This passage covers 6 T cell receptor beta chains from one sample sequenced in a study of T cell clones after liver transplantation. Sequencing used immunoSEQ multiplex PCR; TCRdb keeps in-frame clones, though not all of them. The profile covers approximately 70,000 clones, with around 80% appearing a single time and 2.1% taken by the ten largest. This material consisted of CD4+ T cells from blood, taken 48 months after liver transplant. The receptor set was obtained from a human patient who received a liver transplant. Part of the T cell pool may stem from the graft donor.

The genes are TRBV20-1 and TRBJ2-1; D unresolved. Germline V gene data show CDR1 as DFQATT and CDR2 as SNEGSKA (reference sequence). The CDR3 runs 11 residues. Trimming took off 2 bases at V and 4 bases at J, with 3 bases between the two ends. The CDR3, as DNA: TGCAGTGCTAGATTTTACAATGAGCAGTTCTTC. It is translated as CSARFYNEQFF.

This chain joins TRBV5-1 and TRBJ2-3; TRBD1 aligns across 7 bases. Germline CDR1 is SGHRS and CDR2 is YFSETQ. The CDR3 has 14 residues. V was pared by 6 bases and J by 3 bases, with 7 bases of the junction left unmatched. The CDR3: CASMNTGETDTQYF. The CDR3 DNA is TGCGCCAGCATGAATACAGGGGAAACAGATACGCAGTATTTT.

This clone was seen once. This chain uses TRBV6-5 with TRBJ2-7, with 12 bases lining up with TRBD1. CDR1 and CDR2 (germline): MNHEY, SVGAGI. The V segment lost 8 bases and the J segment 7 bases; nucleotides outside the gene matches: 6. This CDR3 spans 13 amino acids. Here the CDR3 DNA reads TGTGCCAGCCAAGGGACAGGGGGCGGGGAGCAGTACTTC. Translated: CASQGTGGGEQYF.

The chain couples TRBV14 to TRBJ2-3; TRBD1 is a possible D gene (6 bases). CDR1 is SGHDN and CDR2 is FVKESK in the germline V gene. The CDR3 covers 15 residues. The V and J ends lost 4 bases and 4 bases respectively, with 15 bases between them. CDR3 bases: TGTGCCAGCAGCCCTTTACAGGGTTGGTCAGATACGCAGTATTTT. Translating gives CASSPLQGWSDTQYF.

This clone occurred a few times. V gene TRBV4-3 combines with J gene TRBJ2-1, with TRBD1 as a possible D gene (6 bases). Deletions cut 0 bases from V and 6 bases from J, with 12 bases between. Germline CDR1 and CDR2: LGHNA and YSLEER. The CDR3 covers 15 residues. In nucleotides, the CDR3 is TGCGCCAGCAGCCAAGATCCCAGGGGTACCAATGAGCAGTTCTTC. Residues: CASSQDPRGTNEQFF.

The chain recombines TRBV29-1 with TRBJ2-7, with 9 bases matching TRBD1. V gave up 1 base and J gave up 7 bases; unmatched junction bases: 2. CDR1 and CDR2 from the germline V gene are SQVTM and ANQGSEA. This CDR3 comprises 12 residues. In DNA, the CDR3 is TGCAGCGTTGAAGGGACAGGGGATGAGCAGTACTTC. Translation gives CSVEGTGDEQYF.